Below are 30 T cell receptor beta chains sequenced from a single sample in a study of neurological immune-mediated disorders. Each CDR3 protein is one row after TCRdb ran MiXCR on the 5' RACE reads. The data show 60,000 or so distinct CDR3 sequences, under 3.5% seen once. Sequenced sample: PBMCs. These receptors were taken from an older woman with multiple sclerosis.

This clonotype was counted only a few times. This could be a read error, since a much larger clone is one nucleotide away. The J gene is TRBJ2-3, the V gene TRBV29-1, with a weak D call TRBD2 (6 bases). Germline loops: CDR1 SQVTM, CDR2 ANQGSEA. This CDR3 is 14 amino acids long. V lost 3 bases and J 2 bases, leaving 12 bases between the germline ends. CDR3 DNA: TGCAGCGTTGAGAAAGGGGACTTCACAGATACGCAGTATTTT. This gives the protein CSVEKGDFTDTQYF.

About this clonotype itself: A clone one base away is much larger, so this may be a read error. The rearrangement links TRBV20-1 to TRBJ2-7; D gene unclear. The V end was cut by 0 bases, the J end by 4 bases, with 16 bases between. CDR1 DFQATT and CDR2 SNEGSKA come from the germline V gene (reference sequence). CDR3 length: 15 residues. CDR3 loop: CSARDPTKVWYEQYF. CDR3 sequence (DNA): TGCAGTGCTAGAGATCCTACGAAAGTCTGGTACGAGCAGTACTTC.

This clonotype was counted at least ten times. This chain uses TRBV28 with TRBJ2-7; TRBD2 matches 12 bases. The V and J ends lost 4 bases and 0 bases, in that order; junction bases with no gene match: 4. Germline CDR1 MDHEN, CDR2 SYDVKM. The length of the CDR3 is 16 residues. In DNA, the CDR3 is TGTGCCAGCAGTTATACGACTAGCGGGAGCTCCTACGAGCAGTACTTC. Translating gives CASSYTTSGSSYEQYF.

This clonotype was detected ten times or more. V gene TRBV12-3 or TRBV12-4 combines with J gene TRBJ1-2; D unresolved. This CDR3 contains 12 residues. V was shortened by 3 bases and J by 4 bases, with 6 bases between the two germline ends. CDR3 bases: TGTGCCAGCAGTTTGTCTAGCTATGGCTACACCTTC. Its protein product is CASSLSSYGYTF.

This clonotype was found many times. The chain carries TRBV20-1 and TRBJ2-3; the D is unclear. With 3 bases removed from V and 4 bases from J, the gap between germline ends came to 14 bases. CDR1 is DFQATT and CDR2 is SNEGSKA in the germline V gene (reference sequence). There are 14 residues in the CDR3. For the CDR3, the DNA is TGCAGTGCTAGGCCCACGATCACACCAGATACGCAGTATTTT. Protein: CSARPTITPDTQYF.

This clonotype was seen ten or more times. The chain joins TRBV7-2 to TRBJ2-5, with D uncertain. V lost 2 bases to trimming and J lost 4 bases, with 17 bases between them. The V gene's germline CDR1 is SGHTA and CDR2 FQGNSA. CDR3 length equals 16 residues. CDR3: CASSLNPLPVLETQYF. The CDR3 nucleotides are TGTGCCAGCAGCTTAAACCCACTGCCCGTGTTAGAGACCCAGTACTTC. The full variable domain, with the rest looked up from reference TRBV7-2 and TRBJ2-5, is GAGVSQSPSNKVTEKGKDVELRCDPISGHTALYWYRQSLGQGLEFLIYFQGNSAPDKSGLPSDRFSAERTGGSVSTLTIQRTQQEDSAVYLCASSLNPLPVLETQYFGPGTRLLVL.

In its sample, this clonotype was seen many times. J is TRBJ1-2 and V is TRBV4-2, with TRBD1 matching 8 bases. Germline V gene sequence: CDR1 LGHNA, CDR2 YNFKEQ. There are 14 residues in the CDR3. The trim removed 4 bases at V and 0 bases at J, leaving 1 base unmatched. The CDR3 DNA sequence: TGTGCCAGCAGCCCAGGGGGCTCTAACTATGGCTACACCTTC. It specifies CASSPGGSNYGYTF.

This clonotype was seen ten or more times. This sequence joins TRBV7-2 and TRBJ1-6; D is perhaps TRBD1 (5 bases). The CDR3 has 15 residues. Germline values: CDR1 SGHTA, CDR2 FQGNSA. The V gene lost 5 bases and the J gene lost 9 bases, with 17 bases spanning the gap. The CDR3 coding sequence is TGTGCCAGCAGCCTCCGGGACGGACTCGGTTCACCCCTCCACTTT. It codes for CASSLRDGLGSPLHF.

This clonotype was observed at least ten times. The rearrangement uses TRBV7-9 and TRBJ2-7, with D possibly TRBD1 on 5 matching bases. Trimming pared 0 bases from V and 2 bases from J, leaving 8 bases between. The germline V gene has CDR1 SEHNR and CDR2 FQNEAQ (reference sequence). This CDR3 comprises 14 residues. In nucleotides, the CDR3 is TGTGCCAGCAGCTTAGCCCGGACACCCTACGAGCAGTACTTC. Its protein product is CASSLARTPYEQYF.

This clonotype was recorded at least ten times. The J gene is TRBJ1-5, the V gene TRBV20-1; 8 bases agree with TRBD1. The CDR3 length is 19 residues. The V segment lost 3 bases and the J segment 0 bases; nucleotides outside the gene matches: 16. Germline V gene sequence: CDR1 DFQATT, CDR2 SNEGSKA (reference sequence). This CDR3 reads CSARATSRDRMNSNQPQHF. The CDR3 DNA sequence: TGCAGTGCTAGGGCCACCAGCCGGGACAGGATGAATAGCAATCAGCCCCAGCATTTT.

This clonotype was observed many times. This chain uses TRBV20-1 with TRBJ2-5; tentatively, D is TRBD2 (6 bases). The ends were cut back, 6 bases at V and 0 bases at J, with 8 bases in the middle. In germline, CDR1 is DFQATT, CDR2 SNEGSKA (reference sequence). This CDR3 spans 12 amino acids. CDR3 bases: TGCAGTGCATGGGGGGACCAAGAGACCCAGTACTTC. The encoded protein is CSAWGDQETQYF.

This clonotype occurred many times. This sequence joins TRBV7-6 and TRBJ2-5, with D tentatively TRBD2 (5 bases). The CDR3 extends over 14 amino acids. Germline V CDR1 and CDR2: SGHVS, FNYEAQ. V was pared by 2 bases and J by 5 bases, with 12 bases between. The DNA of the CDR3 is TGTGCCAGCAGCTTAAGTTTCGGGGAGGAGACCCAGTACTTC. It is translated as CASSLSFGEETQYF.

In this sample, this clonotype turned up many times. The rearrangement joins TRBV6-5 to TRBJ2-3; TRBD1 might be the D (5 bases). This CDR3 is 15 amino acids long. CDR1 is MNHEY, CDR2 SVGAGI, per germline. V lost 2 bases and J lost 0, with 9 bases in between. CDR3 sequence (DNA): TGTGCCAGCAGTTACGGGGCAGCTAGCACAGATACGCAGTATTTT. Protein product: CASSYGAASTDTQYF.

This clonotype showed up many times. The chain is built from TRBV5-1 and TRBJ2-1; D is undetermined. V lost 7 bases and J lost 3, with 11 bases in between. Germline V gene data show CDR1 as SGHRS and CDR2 as YFSETQ. The CDR3 spans 13 residues. The CDR3 region is CASCEDFYNEQFF. DNA of the CDR3: TGCGCCAGCTGCGAGGATTTCTACAATGAGCAGTTCTTC.

This clonotype was counted many times. The V call is TRBV5-4, the J call TRBJ1-2; D might be TRBD1 (5 bases). This CDR3 region has 14 residues. CDR1 is SGHNT, CDR2 YYREEE, per germline (reference sequence). V lost 0 bases to trimming and J lost 4 bases, with 10 bases between them. The chain's CDR3 is CASSLAPDSYGYTF. In nucleotides, the CDR3 is TGTGCCAGCAGCTTGGCTCCCGACAGCTATGGCTACACCTTC.

This clonotype was recorded many times. This chain uses TRBV7-2 with TRBJ1-2, with 7 bases lining up with TRBD1. V trimming: 2 bases; J trimming: 6 bases; junction bases outside the gene matches: 9. Germline V CDR1 and CDR2: SGHTA, FQGNSA. This CDR3 comprises 15 residues. In DNA, the CDR3 is TGTGCCAGCAGCTTATCTCCGGGACAGTCCGATGGCTACACCTTC. Protein: CASSLSPGQSDGYTF. Combining the CDR3 with reference TRBV7-2 and TRBJ1-2 gives the whole variable domain GAGVSQSPSNKVTEKGKDVELRCDPISGHTALYWYRQSLGQGLEFLIYFQGNSAPDKSGLPSDRFSAERTGGSVSTLTIQRTQQEDSAVYLCASSLSPGQSDGYTFGSGTRLTVV.

In its sample, this clonotype was seen many times. CDR3 bases: TGTGCCAGCAGTCGGACAGGGGGAATCTATGGCTACACCTTC. It yields the protein CASSRTGGIYGYTF. The rearrangement links TRBV27 to TRBJ1-2, with 10 bases that match TRBD1. V was clipped by 5 bases and J by 4 bases; unmatched bases: 4. The CDR3 is made up of 14 amino acids. Per germline, CDR1 MNHEY and CDR2 SMNVEV (reference sequence).

This clonotype showed up many times. Here the CDR3 reads CASSPKTGDTGELFF. DNA for the CDR3: TGTGCCAGCAGTCCAAAGACAGGGGACACCGGGGAGCTGTTTTTT. The chain uses TRBV6-5 and TRBJ2-2; TRBD1 matches 8 bases. V lost 5 bases to trimming and J lost 3 bases; unmatched junction nucleotides: 5. The CDR3 sequence is 15 residues long. Germline CDR1 reads MNHEY; CDR2 reads SVGAGI.

This chain connects TRBV4-2 to TRBJ1-1; D is possibly TRBD1 (5 bases). CDR3 length equals 14 residues. V was pared by 0 bases and J by 4 bases, with 9 bases between. Germline loops: CDR1 LGHNA, CDR2 YNFKEQ. CDR3 loop: CASSQDFGGTEAFF. Here the CDR3 DNA reads TGTGCCAGCAGCCAAGATTTCGGGGGCACTGAAGCTTTCTTT.

Many counts were recorded for this clonotype. The rearrangement links TRBV4-1 to TRBJ1-3; TRBD1 is a possible D gene (6 bases). Germline CDR1 is MGHRA and CDR2 is YSYEKL. Trimming pared 4 bases from V and 1 base from J, leaving 17 bases between. The CDR3 contains 17 residues. The CDR3 reads CASSPGRPGASGNTIYF. CDR3 DNA: TGCGCCAGCAGCCCAGGCCGGCCAGGGGCGTCTGGAAACACCATATATTTT.

This clonotype was recorded a few times. Just one base apart from a much larger clone, this may be a read error. The V call is TRBV12-3 or TRBV12-4, the J call TRBJ2-1; TRBD1 is a possible D gene (5 bases). The CDR3 is 14 residues long. Trimming removed 2 bases at V and 8 bases at J, with 13 bases between. CDR3 in DNA: TGTGCCAGCAGTTTAATCACAGGTGGAGATGAGCAGTTCTTC. It encodes CASSLITGGDEQFF.

This clonotype was counted ten times or more. CDR3 in DNA: TGTGCCAGCAGTTTGGCCCACAGGGTCGAAGCTTTCTTT. This translates into CASSLAHRVEAFF. The chain carries TRBV28 and TRBJ1-1; the D gene is possibly TRBD1 (6 bases). The CDR3 runs to 13 residues. Germline V lookup: CDR1 MDHEN, CDR2 SYDVKM. Between the trimmed V and J ends, which lost 3 bases and 8 bases, there was a span of 13 bases.

This clonotype appeared many times. This rearrangement joins TRBV12-3 or TRBV12-4 to TRBJ1-1; 8 nucleotides match TRBD1. CDR3 length: 13 amino acids. After removal of 3 bases from V and 11 bases from J, the junction contained 8 bases not matched to a gene. The CDR3 protein is CASSFGQGAEAFF. Written as DNA, the CDR3 is TGTGCCAGCAGTTTCGGTCAGGGGGCCGAGGCTTTCTTT.

In its sample, this clonotype was seen many times. This chain links TRBV6-2 or TRBV6-3 with TRBJ2-5; 8 bases agree with TRBD2. The trim removed 8 bases at V and 1 base at J, leaving 12 bases unmatched. This CDR3 is 16 amino acids long. Germline loops: CDR1 MNHEY, CDR2 SVGEGT. The CDR3 DNA follows: TGTGCCAGCCTGAGGTGGAGCGGGGGATCCCAAGAGACCCAGTACTTC. It codes for CASLRWSGGSQETQYF.

This clonotype showed up many times. CDR3 sequence reads: CASSLAGTVMNTEAFF. Written as DNA, the CDR3 is TGTGCCAGCAGTTTAGCCGGGACAGTGATGAACACTGAAGCTTTCTTT. The chain joins TRBV27 to TRBJ1-1; TRBD1 agrees at 7 bases. This CDR3 has 16 residues. V gave up 2 bases and J gave up 0 bases; unmatched junction bases: 6. CDR1 and CDR2 (germline): MNHEY, SMNVEV (reference sequence).

This clonotype has at least ten counts. V and J are TRBV4-1 and TRBJ1-1; D gene unclear. This CDR3 has 15 residues. V was cut by 4 bases and J by 3 bases, with 15 bases left in between. Germline V gene lookup returns CDR1 MGHRA and CDR2 YSYEKL. CDR3 in amino acids: CASSPRPLEDTEAFF. Here the CDR3 DNA reads TGCGCCAGCAGCCCACGCCCACTTGAGGACACTGAAGCTTTCTTT.

This clonotype was recorded many times. V usage is TRBV20-1 and J usage is TRBJ1-3, with 8 positions matching TRBD1. CDR1 DFQATT and CDR2 SNEGSKA come from the germline V gene (reference sequence). The CDR3 sequence is 14 residues long. After removal of 4 bases from V and 3 bases from J, the junction contained 5 bases not matched to a gene. The CDR3 bases are TGCAGTGCTACTCAGGGGGCTCGTGGAAACACCATATATTTT. Its protein product is CSATQGARGNTIYF.

This clonotype was recorded at least ten times. This chain joins TRBV20-1 and TRBJ2-2; TRBD1 matches at 12 bases. This CDR3 comprises 16 residues. V lost 3 bases to trimming and J lost 4 bases; unmatched junction nucleotides: 6. CDR1 DFQATT and CDR2 SNEGSKA come from the germline V gene (reference sequence). Here the CDR3 DNA reads TGCAGTGCTAGGGGGACAGGGGGCATGGGCACCGGGGAGCTGTTTTTT. Its translation: CSARGTGGMGTGELFF.

This clonotype was recorded many times. V and J are TRBV20-1 and TRBJ2-3; 7 bases are a match to TRBD1. The CDR3 covers 15 residues. The germline V gene encodes CDR1 DFQATT and CDR2 SNEGSKA (reference sequence). The junction had 5 bases not matched to a gene; V was cut back by 0 bases and J by 2 bases. In DNA form, the CDR3 reads TGCAGTGCTAGAGATCCTACAGGGGCCACAGATACGCAGTATTTT. This translates into CSARDPTGATDTQYF.

This clonotype was observed at least ten times. The V call is TRBV28, the J call TRBJ1-1, with TRBD1 matching over 8 bases. The length of the CDR3 is 16 residues. Germline V gene data show CDR1 as MDHEN and CDR2 as SYDVKM. V shed 5 bases and J 2 bases; nucleotides not matched to a gene: 10. CDR3 region: CASSKLRGLANTEAFF. In DNA form, the CDR3 reads TGTGCCAGCAGTAAACTCAGGGGGCTTGCCAACACTGAAGCTTTCTTT.